The 21 T cell receptor beta chains in this list originate from one sample, sequenced in a study of identical twins. TCRdb reprocessed the 5' RACE reads with MiXCR, giving one entry per CDR3 protein. The sample lists 1.5 million to 2 million distinct CDR3 sequences, less than 40% occurring once. The specimen sequenced was cord blood. These receptors all come from a newborn girl in good health.

This clonotype was counted a few times. The CDR3 sequence: CSGGTGYGYTF. CDR3 DNA sequence: TGCAGCGGGGGGACAGGCTATGGCTACACCTTC. The chain is built from TRBV29-1 and TRBJ1-2, with TRBD1 matching 8 bases. The CDR3 runs 11 residues. Germline CDR1 reads SQVTM; CDR2 reads ANQGSEA. Trimming removed 7 bases from V and 4 bases from J; junction bases left unmatched: 2.

Only a few counts were recorded for this clonotype. V gene TRBV2 combines with J gene TRBJ2-3; 9 positions agree with TRBD2. Germline V gene sequence: CDR1 SNHLY, CDR2 FYNNEI. The CDR3 totals 18 residues. V lost 4 bases, J lost 1 base, and 12 bases stayed unmatched. The CDR3, as DNA: TGTGCCAGCAGTGTCCCTCCCCTAGCGGGAACGGGCACAGATACGCAGTATTTT. Translating gives CASSVPPLAGTGTDTQYF.

J is TRBJ1-6 and V is TRBV21-1. TRBV21-1 is tagged as a pseudogene. The CDR3 contains 10 residues. In DNA form, the CDR3 reads TGTGCCAGCAGCAAGGAACCCCTCCACTTT. It codes for CASSKEPLHF.

The chain couples TRBV3-1 to TRBJ1-4; D might be TRBD1 (5 bases). Trimming shortened V by 1 base and J by 5 bases, and 11 bases separated the two germline ends. The CDR3 loop spans 15 amino acids. Germline assignment: CDR1 LGHDT and CDR2 YNNKEL (reference sequence). The CDR3 here is CASSQVGGPNEKLFF. The CDR3 region has the DNA TGTGCCAGCAGCCAAGTTGGGGGTCCCAATGAAAAACTGTTTTTT.

This clonotype was seen ten or more times. The chain joins TRBV29-1 to TRBJ2-4; 10 nucleotides align to TRBD1. This CDR3 region has 12 residues. The germline gives CDR1 SQVTM, CDR2 ANQGSEA. V gave up 7 bases and J gave up 6 bases; unmatched junction bases: 3. The CDR3 region is CSARDRGNIQYF. The CDR3 coding sequence is TGCAGCGCCCGGGACAGGGGAAACATTCAGTACTTC.

In this sample, this clonotype turned up once. The rearrangement uses TRBV10-2 and TRBJ2-2; TRBD2 aligns across 9 bases. CDR3 length: 16 amino acids. Germline assignment: CDR1 WSHSY and CDR2 SAAADI. Trimming cost V 6 bases and J 1 base; bases outside gene matches: 6. The CDR3 loop reads CASREAGGRNTGELFF. CDR3 coding DNA: TGCGCCAGCAGGGAAGCGGGGGGCCGGAACACCGGGGAGCTGTTTTTT.

The chain combines TRBV6-6 with TRBJ1-5, with 8 bases aligning to TRBD1. V lost 2 bases and J lost 3; bases outside the gene matches: 6. CDR3 length: 16 amino acids. The germline CDR1 and CDR2 sequences are MNHNY and SVGAGI (reference sequence). This CDR3 reads CASSYPTTGDNQPQHF. In DNA form, the CDR3 reads TGTGCCAGCAGTTACCCGACGACAGGGGACAATCAGCCCCAGCATTTT.

J is TRBJ2-1 and V is TRBV27; perhaps TRBD2 as D (5 bases). CDR3 size: 14 residues. Germline loops: CDR1 MNHEY, CDR2 SMNVEV (reference sequence). V lost 4 bases and J lost 5, with 12 bases in between. The CDR3 protein is CASSSLASNNEQFF. The CDR3 nucleotides read TGTGCCAGCAGTTCGTTAGCGTCTAACAATGAGCAGTTCTTC.

The table lists this clonotype with a few counts. The chain combines TRBV20-1 with TRBJ2-7; no clear D. Germline values: CDR1 DFQATT, CDR2 SNEGSKA (reference sequence). The CDR3 covers 12 residues. Trimming removed 3 bases from V and 3 bases from J, with 9 bases in between. Written as DNA, the CDR3 is TGCAGTGCTAGCGACCCAGGCTACGAGCAGTACTTC. As protein: CSASDPGYEQYF.

The sample holds a few counts of this clonotype. This sequence joins TRBV3-1 and TRBJ2-5; 8 bases agree with TRBD2. The CDR3 totals 15 residues. V shed 1 base, J shed 3 bases, and the junction held 4 bases outside the gene matches. CDR1 LGHDT and CDR2 YNNKEL come from the germline V gene (reference sequence). The CDR3 region is CASSQARGLEETQYF. CDR3 DNA: TGTGCCAGCAGCCAAGCCCGGGGACTAGAAGAGACCCAGTACTTC.

The gene calls are TRBV20-1 and TRBJ1-5; 10 bases match TRBD1. This CDR3 region has 15 residues. Germline V lookup: CDR1 DFQATT, CDR2 SNEGSKA (reference sequence). Germline trimming cut 4 bases from V and 2 bases from J; bases unmatched to any gene: 5. The CDR3 region has the DNA TGCAGTGCTAAAGGCGGGACAGGGGGCAATCAGCCCCAGCATTTT. This encodes CSAKGGTGGNQPQHF.

V is TRBV20-1 and J is TRBJ2-4, with no clear D. V was cut by 3 bases and J by 13 bases, with 16 bases left in between. This CDR3 region has 12 residues. Germline loops: CDR1 DFQATT, CDR2 SNEGSKA (reference sequence). The CDR3 spells CSASVEGYKQYF. The CDR3 bases are TGCAGTGCTAGCGTGGAAGGCTACAAGCAGTACTTC.

The sample holds a few counts of this clonotype. The chain uses TRBV7-9 and TRBJ1-4, with D perhaps TRBD1 (5 bases). From germline, CDR1 is SEHNR and CDR2 FQNEAQ (reference sequence). The V gene lost 5 bases and the J gene lost 4 bases, with 14 bases spanning the gap. There are 15 residues in the CDR3. In DNA, the CDR3 is TGTGCCAGCAGCCCCCCCGGGGGGGATAATGAAAAACTGTTTTTT. This translates into CASSPPGGDNEKLFF.

J is TRBJ1-2 and V is TRBV5-6; D not certain. This CDR3 region has 15 residues. In germline, CDR1 is SGHDT, CDR2 YYEEEE. The germline V and J ends were trimmed by 2 bases and 7 bases, with 18 bases remaining between them. The CDR3 DNA is TGTGCCAGCAGCTTCGGCTCCCTCAATCTCCCTGGCTACACCTTC. It encodes CASSFGSLNLPGYTF. Full variable domain (remainder filled in from reference TRBV5-6 and TRBJ1-2): DAGVTQSPTHLIKTRGQQVTLRCSPKSGHDTVSWYQQALGQGPQFIFQYYEEEERQRGNFPDRFSGHQFPNYSSELNVNALLLGDSALYLCASSFGSLNLPGYTFGSGTRLTVV.

This clonotype was seen a handful of times. This chain uses TRBV11-2 with TRBJ2-3; no clear D gene. The CDR3 is 16 residues long. Germline V gene sequence: CDR1 SGHAT, CDR2 FQNNGV. Trimming shortened V by 0 bases and J by 1 base, and 11 bases separated the two germline ends. The CDR3 spells CASSLEGTSRTDTQYF. The CDR3 DNA reads TGTGCCAGCAGCTTAGAGGGCACATCTCGCACAGATACGCAGTATTTT.

This clonotype was detected many times. The chain uses TRBV29-1 and TRBJ1-2; D gene ambiguous. V was pared by 5 bases and J by 3 bases, with 10 bases between. From germline, CDR1 is SQVTM and CDR2 ANQGSEA. CDR3 length: 12 amino acids. The CDR3 DNA reads as TGCAGCGTTCCGGAGGGCCACTATGGCTACACCTTC. Translating gives CSVPEGHYGYTF.

The chain is built from TRBV2 and TRBJ2-3, with 12 positions matching TRBD2. Losses at the gene ends were 6 bases for V and 4 bases for J; bases not matched to a gene: 8. From germline, CDR1 is SNHLY and CDR2 FYNNEI. This CDR3 has 16 residues. For the CDR3, the DNA is TGTGCCAGCAGCCTGACTAGCGGGGGTTCCTCAGATACGCAGTATTTT. Translated, it gives CASSLTSGGSSDTQYF.

This clonotype was seen more than once but under ten times. This sequence joins TRBV5-6 and TRBJ2-7; TRBD1 is a possible D gene (5 bases). Per the germline V gene, CDR1 is SGHDT and CDR2 is YYEEEE. V dropped 1 base and J dropped 0 bases, with 17 bases sitting between them. This CDR3 comprises 17 residues. The CDR3 region is CASSLSSAGPFSYEQYF. The CDR3 nucleotides are TGTGCCAGCAGCTTGTCTTCGGCAGGGCCCTTCTCCTACGAGCAGTACTTC.

The chain uses TRBV10-3 and TRBJ1-3; no clear D. This CDR3 comprises 12 residues. Germline-derived CDR1 and CDR2 are ENHRY and SYGVKD. The V end lost 0 bases, the J end lost 8 bases, and 5 bases lay between the germline ends. The DNA of the CDR3 is TGTGCCATCAGTGAGTCGACGGACACCATATATTTT. Translating gives CAISESTDTIYF.

The chain carries TRBV2 and TRBJ2-7; tentatively, D is TRBD1 (5 bases). The CDR3 has 14 amino acids. CDR1 SNHLY and CDR2 FYNNEI come from the germline V gene. Trimming removed 3 bases at V and 6 bases at J, with 15 bases between. CDR3 protein: CASSETAPWGEQYF. The CDR3 coding sequence is TGTGCCAGCAGTGAGACAGCCCCCTGGGGCGAGCAGTACTTC.

J is TRBJ2-5 and V is TRBV6-5, with D unclear. V lost 0 bases, J lost 11 bases, and 16 bases lay in between. Germline loops: CDR1 MNHEY, CDR2 SVGAGI. CDR3 length: 14 residues. CDR3 nucleotide sequence: TGTGCCAGCAGTTACTCATCGGTTAACAATGAGCAGTACTTC. Translated: CASSYSSVNNEQYF.